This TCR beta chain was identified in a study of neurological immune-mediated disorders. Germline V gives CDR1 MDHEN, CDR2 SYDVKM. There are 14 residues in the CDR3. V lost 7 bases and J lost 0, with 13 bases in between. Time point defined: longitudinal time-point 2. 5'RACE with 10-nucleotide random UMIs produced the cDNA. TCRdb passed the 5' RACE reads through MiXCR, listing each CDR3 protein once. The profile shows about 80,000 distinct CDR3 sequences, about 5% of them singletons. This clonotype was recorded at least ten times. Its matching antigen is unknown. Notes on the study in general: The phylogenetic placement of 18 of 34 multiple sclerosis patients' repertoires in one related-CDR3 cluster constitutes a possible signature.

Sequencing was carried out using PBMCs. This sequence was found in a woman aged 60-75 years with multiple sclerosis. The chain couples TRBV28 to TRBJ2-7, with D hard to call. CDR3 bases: TGTGCCAGCATTCTCTCACCCAGCTCCTACGAGCAGTACTTC. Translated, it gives CASILSPSSYEQYF. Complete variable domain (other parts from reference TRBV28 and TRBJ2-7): DVKVTQSSRYLVKRTGEKVFLECVQDMDHENMFWYRQDPGLGLRLIYFSYDVKMKEKGDIPEGYSVSREKKERFSLILESASTNQTSMYLCASILSPSSYEQYFGPGTRLTVT.